The rows below give T cell receptor beta chains drawn from one sample of a study of blood T cell repertoires in COVID-19. The assay was immunoSEQ multiplex PCR, and TCRdb's table has in-frame clones only and misses some. The table lists about 140,000 clones, around 80% of them singletons, with 5% to 7.5% in the top ten. The sample comprised peripheral blood. Receptor source: a human donor in a cohort sampled during active COVID-19. The CDR3 runs from the conserved cysteine through the conserved F or W. A D gene is named only where the DNA matches it firmly. Size is stated for part of the rows, as once, few or many counts, or as a class when the clone is expanded.

>.|14|TRBJ1-2|TRBV2|TRBD1
TGTGCCAGCAGTGGGGACAGGGGAATAGCTGGCTACACCTTC
CASSGDRGIAGYTF
>.|14|TRBJ2-5|TRBV6-2/TRBV6-3|.
TGTGCCAGCAGTTATGGGGGGAACCAAGAGACCCAGTACTTC
CASSYGGNQETQYF
>.|13|TRBJ1-1|TRBV7-9|.
TGTGCCAGCAGCTTCCAGGGGAATGCTGAAGCTTTCTTT
CASSFQGNAEAFF
>few|14|TRBJ1-1|TRBV7-2|.
TGTGCCAGCAGGAGAAGGGGTGGAGGGACTGAAGCTTTCTTT
CASRRRGGGTEAFF
>.|15|TRBJ1-4|TRBV20-1|.
TGCAGTGCTAGTCTCTTTGGGGGCGGAGAGGAAAAACTGTTTTTT
CSASLFGGGEEKLFF
>.|13|TRBJ1-1|TRBV18|.
TGTGCCAGCTCCACTACAGGGACCACTGAAGCTTTCTTT
CASSTTGTTEAFF
>.|14|TRBJ2-1|TRBV11-3|.
TGTGCCAGCAGCCATGCACTAGATCTTGATGAGCAGTTCTTC
CASSHALDLDEQFF
>.|18|TRBJ2-7|TRBV9|.
TGTGCCAGCAGCGTAGCGCCGATTTTCGGGGTCGGGGACTCCGAGCAGTACTTC
CASSVAPIFGVGDSEQYF
>.|15|TRBJ1-2|TRBV9|.
TGTGCCAGCAGCCCAACAAGCGGGCAGGTCTATGGCTACACCTTC
CASSPTSGQVYGYTF
>once|15|TRBJ1-3|TRBV28|.
TGTGCCAGCAGTTTATTTGGCAGGGGCGGAAACACCATATATTTT
CASSLFGRGGNTIYF